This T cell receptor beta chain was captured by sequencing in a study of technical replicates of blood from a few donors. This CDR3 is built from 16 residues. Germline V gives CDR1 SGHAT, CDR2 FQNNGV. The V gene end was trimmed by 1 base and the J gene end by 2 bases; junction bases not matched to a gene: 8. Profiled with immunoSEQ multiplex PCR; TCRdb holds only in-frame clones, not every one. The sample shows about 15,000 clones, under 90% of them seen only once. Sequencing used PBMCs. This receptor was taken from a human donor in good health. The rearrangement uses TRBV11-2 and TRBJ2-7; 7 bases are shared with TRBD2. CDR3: CASSLGGGGYTYEQYF. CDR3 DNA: TGTGCCAGCAGCTTAGGGGGGGGAGGGTACACCTACGAGCAGTACTTC.